This paragraph covers one T cell receptor beta chain sequence. Its target is unknown. This CDR3 has 16 amino acids. CDR1 is SEHNR and CDR2 is FQNEAQ in the germline V gene (reference sequence). The V and J ends lost 5 bases and 2 bases, in that order; junction bases with no gene match: 6. The data belong to a study of T cell responses to AZD1222 COVID-19 vaccine. Study findings and constraints: Spike-specific TCR breadth rose after two AZD1222 doses, and depth rose as well. Baseline seropositives among AZD1222 recipients totaled only 5 to 7. Mapped onto spike, vaccine-associated CD4 TCRs spanned it and were dominant at 160-218 and 743-854.

Assay used: immunoSEQ multiplex PCR; TCRdb lists only in-frame clones, some missing. The sample yields about 130,000 clones, just over 85% seen once. The sequences come from peripheral blood, collected on day 0 of MenACWY control vaccination. The TCR originated in an adult in good health. The J gene is TRBJ2-1, the V gene TRBV7-9; the match to TRBD2 covers 10 bases. The CDR3 coding sequence is TGTGCCAGCAGCCCGTTAGCGGGAGGTACCTACAATGAGCAGTTCTTC. This sequence encodes CASSPLAGGTYNEQFF.